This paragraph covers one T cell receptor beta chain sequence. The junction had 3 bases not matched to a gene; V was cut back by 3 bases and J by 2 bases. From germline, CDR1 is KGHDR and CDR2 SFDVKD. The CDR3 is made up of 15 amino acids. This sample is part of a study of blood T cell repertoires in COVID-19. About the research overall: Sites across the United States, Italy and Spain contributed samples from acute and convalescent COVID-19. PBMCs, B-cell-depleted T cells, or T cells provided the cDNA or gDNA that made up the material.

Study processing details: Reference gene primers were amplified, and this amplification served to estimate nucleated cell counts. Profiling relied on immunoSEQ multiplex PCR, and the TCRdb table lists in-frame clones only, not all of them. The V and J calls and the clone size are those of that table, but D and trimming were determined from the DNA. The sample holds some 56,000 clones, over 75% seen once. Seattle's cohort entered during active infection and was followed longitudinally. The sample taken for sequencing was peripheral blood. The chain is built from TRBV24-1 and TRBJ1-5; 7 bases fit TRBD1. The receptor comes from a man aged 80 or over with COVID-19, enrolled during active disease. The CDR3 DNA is TGTGCCACCAGTGATCCCGGGACAGGCAATCAGCCCCAGCATTTT. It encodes CATSDPGTGNQPQHF.